This is a list of T cell receptor beta chains from one sample in a study of control samples from healthy donors and cancer patients. Repertoires were generated with immunoSEQ multiplex PCR, while TCRdb's copy carries only in-frame clones and drops some. The data hold 120,000 or so clones, with around nine tenths observed a single time. The sequencing input was blood. Every receptor here comes from a man aged 35-49 years in good health. Each CDR3 is given with its conserved first and last residue.

V gene,CDR3 protein
TRBV18,CASSPPSRGRYEQYF
TRBV4-1,CASSQDFPELAGGSDTQYF
TRBV19,CASSSAGGRGNQPQHF
TRBV2,CASSEAVAGGEDTQYF
TRBV12-5,CASAGASYNEQFF
TRBV19,CASSIDRARAYEQYF
TRBV5-8,CASSWFQETQYF
TRBV3-1/TRBV3-2,CASSDGRAMNTEAFF
TRBV14,CASSQDRGLGGYTF
TRBV6-5,CASTPFGGPGETQYF
TRBV24-1,CATSFRGFEQFF
TRBV29-1,CSLGSDGTQYF
TRBV18,CASSPLDSSYEQYF
TRBV13,CASSRTRGHYYGYTF
TRBV6-1,CASSETSGTDTQYF
TRBV6-2/TRBV6-3,CASSQGQGITEAFF
TRBV29-1,CSAMDGYNEQFF
TRBV11-2,CASSLNSVGGEQFF
TRBV7-2,CASSLDRSSNQPQHF
TRBV10-2,CASSSGLPGYNEQFF
TRBV6-5,CASRGTGIYEQYF
TRBV2,CASSEYYTSGPKNIQYF
TRBV2,CASSERREQYF
TRBV18,CASSPAQGSGNTIYF